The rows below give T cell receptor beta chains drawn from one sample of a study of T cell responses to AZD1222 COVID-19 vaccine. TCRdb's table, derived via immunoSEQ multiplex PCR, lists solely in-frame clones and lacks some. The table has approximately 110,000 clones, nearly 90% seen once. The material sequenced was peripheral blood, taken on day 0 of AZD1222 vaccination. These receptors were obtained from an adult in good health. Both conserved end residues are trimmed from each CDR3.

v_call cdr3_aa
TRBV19 ATLQDSLGYGYT
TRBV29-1 SVEGGPGQPQH
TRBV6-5 ASIAGGPLKETQY
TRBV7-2 ASSRRPNTGELF
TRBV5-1 ASSHIGGGPNYGYT
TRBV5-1 ASSLGQALSGANVLT
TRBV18 ASSPPPLPGEKLF
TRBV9 ASSVGSGPDNSPLH
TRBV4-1 ASSPRMWTDTQY
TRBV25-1 ASSEYLAGTGEQY
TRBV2 ASSVVAAGELF
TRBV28 ASSFGGSYNEQF
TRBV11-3 ASSLAGDVSGYT
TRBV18 ASSPQIQNDEQY
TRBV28 ASSSQAIQY
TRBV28 ASTHLDSGNTIY
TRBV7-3 ASSLTGGVAKNIQY
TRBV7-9 ASSLDGRGAYEQY
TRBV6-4 ASSDSSPVYSQETQY
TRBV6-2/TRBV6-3 ASSYVRGGEQY
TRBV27 ASSPYRGPLGETQY
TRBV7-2 ASSSKNIQY
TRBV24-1 ATAGGSSTGELF
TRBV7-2 ASSLSGGPRTETQY
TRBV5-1 ASSLVPQGRIGYT
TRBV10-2 ASSDRQGNYEQY
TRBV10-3 AISESEGARTQY
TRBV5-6 ASSQTRSEQY
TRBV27 ASSLLTSGGPRDEQF
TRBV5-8 ASSLWGDGSYGYT
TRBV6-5 ASSYSGVSTDTQY
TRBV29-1 SDPEPLMTGAPKDTQY
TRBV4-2 ASSQSGYGYT
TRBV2 ASSVRGRGYT
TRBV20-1 SAGDGFGYT
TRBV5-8 ASSLGTDSNQPQH
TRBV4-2 ASSQEGGRGGYGYT
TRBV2 ASRGPATIGSYEQY
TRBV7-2 ASSLIDNQPQH
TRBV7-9 ASSFQQGLLGYT
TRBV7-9 ASSLAGGTGQPQH
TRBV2 ASRGLRIYEQY
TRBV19 ASSRTGFGQETQY
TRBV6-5 ASREGFPNEKLF
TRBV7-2 ASSSSGGNTIY
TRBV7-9 ASSRTDTQY
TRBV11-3 ASSSRTGPMNTEAF
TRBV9 ASSPNRDSKNEQF